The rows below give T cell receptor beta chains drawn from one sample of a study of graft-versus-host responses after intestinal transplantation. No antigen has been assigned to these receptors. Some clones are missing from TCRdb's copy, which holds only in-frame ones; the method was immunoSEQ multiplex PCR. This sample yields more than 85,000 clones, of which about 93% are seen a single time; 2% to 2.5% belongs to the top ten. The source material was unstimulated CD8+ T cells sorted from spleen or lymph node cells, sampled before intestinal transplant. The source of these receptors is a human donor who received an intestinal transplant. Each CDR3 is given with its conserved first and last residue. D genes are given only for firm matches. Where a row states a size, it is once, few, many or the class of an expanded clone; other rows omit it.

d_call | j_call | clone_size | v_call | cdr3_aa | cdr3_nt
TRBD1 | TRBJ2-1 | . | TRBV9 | CASSVEGASYNEQFF | TGTGCCAGCAGCGTAGAGGGGGCGTCCTACAATGAGCAGTTCTTC
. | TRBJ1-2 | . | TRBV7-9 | CASSLMEDYGYTF | TGTGCCAGCAGCTTAATGGAGGACTATGGCTACACCTTC
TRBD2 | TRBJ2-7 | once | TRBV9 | CASSPSGGLTYEQYF | TGTGCCAGCAGCCCAAGCGGGGGGTTAACCTACGAGCAGTACTTC
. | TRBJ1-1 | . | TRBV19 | CASSIGGGRTEAFF | TGTGCCAGTAGTATCGGAGGAGGGAGGACTGAAGCTTTCTTT
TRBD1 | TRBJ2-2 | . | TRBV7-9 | CASSVGGPGQGAPGELFF | TGTGCCAGCAGCGTTGGGGGGCCGGGACAGGGGGCGCCCGGGGAGCTGTTTTTT
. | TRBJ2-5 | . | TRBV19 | CASSHRGGRPVGETQYF | TGTGCCAGTAGTCATAGGGGGGGAAGGCCGGTCGGAGAGACCCAGTACTTC
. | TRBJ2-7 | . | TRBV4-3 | CASSQDLGTPASYEQYF | TGCGCCAGCAGCCAAGATCTGGGGACTCCCGCCTCCTACGAGCAGTACTTC
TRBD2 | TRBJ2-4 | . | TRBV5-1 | CASSSHPDSGGADIQYF | TGCGCCAGCAGCTCGCACCCCGATAGCGGGGGGGCCGACATTCAGTACTTC
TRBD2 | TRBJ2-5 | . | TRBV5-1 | CASSLSKTITSVVVETQYF | TGCGCCAGCAGCTTGTCAAAAACTATAACTAGCGTTGTTGTAGAGACCCAGTACTTC
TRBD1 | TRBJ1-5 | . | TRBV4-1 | CASSQDPGQSNQPQHF | TGCGCCAGCAGCCAAGACCCGGGACAGAGCAATCAGCCCCAGCATTTT
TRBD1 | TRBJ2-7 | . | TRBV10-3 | CAISGGTGVAYEQYF | TGTGCCATCAGTGGAGGGACAGGGGTTGCCTACGAGCAGTACTTC
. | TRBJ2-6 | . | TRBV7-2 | CASSLTALPNSGANVLTF | TGTGCCAGCAGCTTGACAGCGCTCCCTAACTCTGGGGCCAACGTCCTGACTTTC
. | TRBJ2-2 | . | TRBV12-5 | CASGPPQANTGELFF | TGTGCTAGTGGTCCACCGCAGGCGAACACCGGGGAGCTGTTTTTT
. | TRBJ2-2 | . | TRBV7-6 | CASSSTGYTGELFF | TGTGCCAGCAGCTCCACAGGGTACACCGGGGAGCTGTTTTTT
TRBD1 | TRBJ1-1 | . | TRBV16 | CASSQSGTGRLNTEAFF | TGTGCCAGCAGCCAATCCGGGACAGGGAGATTGAACACTGAAGCTTTCTTT
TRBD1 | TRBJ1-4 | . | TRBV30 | CAWTTGPNEKLFF | TGTGCCTGGACGACAGGGCCTAATGAAAAACTGTTTTTT
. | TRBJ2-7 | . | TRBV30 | CAWSPKDFSSWEQYF | TGTGCCTGGAGTCCCAAGGACTTCTCCAGCTGGGAGCAGTACTTC
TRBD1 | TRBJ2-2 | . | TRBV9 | CASSGTGGRTGELFF | TGTGCCAGCAGCGGGACAGGGGGACGTACCGGGGAGCTGTTTTTT
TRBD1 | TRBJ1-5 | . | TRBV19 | CASRSGTGRNQPQHF | TGTGCCAGTAGGTCCGGGACAGGGCGCAATCAGCCCCAGCATTTT
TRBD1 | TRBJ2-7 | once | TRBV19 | CASSAYRGDVEQYF | TGTGCCAGTAGTGCATACAGGGGGGACGTCGAGCAGTACTTC
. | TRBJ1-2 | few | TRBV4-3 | CASSQDRSNYGYTF | TGCGCCAGCAGCCAAGACAGGTCTAACTATGGCTACACCTTC
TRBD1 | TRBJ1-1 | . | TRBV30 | CAWRETDRVTEAFF | TGTGCCTGGAGGGAAACGGACAGGGTCACTGAAGCTTTCTTT
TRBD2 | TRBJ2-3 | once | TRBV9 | CASSVIAGASTDTQYF | TGTGCCAGCAGCGTGATAGCGGGGGCTAGCACAGATACGCAGTATTTT
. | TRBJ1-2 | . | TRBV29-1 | CSVEGVYGYTF | TGCAGCGTTGAGGGAGTATATGGCTACACCTTC
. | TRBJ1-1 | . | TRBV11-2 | CASSSNDPWSPEAFF | TGTGCCAGCAGCTCAAATGACCCTTGGAGTCCTGAAGCTTTCTTT
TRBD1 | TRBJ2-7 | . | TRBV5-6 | CASSLGTGTSYEQYF | TGTGCCAGCAGCTTAGGGACAGGAACCTCCTACGAGCAGTACTTC
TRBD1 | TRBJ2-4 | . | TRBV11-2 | CASSPGTGKSIAKNIQYF | TGTGCCAGCAGCCCGGGGACAGGAAAATCCATAGCCAAAAACATTCAGTACTTC
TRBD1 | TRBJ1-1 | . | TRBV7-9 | CASSLSTGERGTEAFF | TGTGCCAGCAGCTTAAGCACAGGGGAAAGAGGCACTGAAGCTTTCTTT
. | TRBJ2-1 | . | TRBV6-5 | CASSLDSINEQFF | TGTGCCAGCAGCCTAGACAGTATCAATGAGCAGTTCTTC
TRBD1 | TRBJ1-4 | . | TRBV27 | CASTDRVDEKLFF | TGTGCCAGCACAGACAGGGTCGATGAAAAACTGTTTTTT
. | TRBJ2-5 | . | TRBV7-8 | CASSLVGEETQYF | TGTGCCAGCAGCTTAGTGGGCGAAGAGACCCAGTACTTC
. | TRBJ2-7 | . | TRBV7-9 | CASSTDSYEQYF | TGTGCCAGCAGCACGGACAGCTACGAGCAGTACTTC
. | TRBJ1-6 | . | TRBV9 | CASSVGGESPLHF | TGTGCCAGCAGCGTAGGCGGAGAATCACCCCTCCACTTT
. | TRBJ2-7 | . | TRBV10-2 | CATRGLAYEQYF | TGCGCCACCCGGGGACTGGCCTACGAGCAGTACTTC
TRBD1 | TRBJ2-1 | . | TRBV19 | CASSTRDRGYNEQFF | TGTGCCAGTAGTACCCGGGACAGGGGCTACAATGAGCAGTTCTTC
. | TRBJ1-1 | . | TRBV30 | CAWRWGDTEAFF | TGTGCCTGGCGGTGGGGGGACACTGAAGCTTTCTTT
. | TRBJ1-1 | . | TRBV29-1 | CSVVPTDNTEAFF | TGCAGCGTTGTCCCCACAGATAACACTGAAGCTTTCTTT
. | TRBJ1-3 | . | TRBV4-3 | CASSQDRSSGNTIYF | TGCGCCAGCAGCCAAGATCGCAGCTCTGGAAACACCATATATTTT